This TCR beta chain originates from a study of T cells expressing NK-cell markers. Study-wide background: TCR beta repertoires came from sorted CD3+CD56+NKG2C+, CD3+CD56+NKG2C- and CD3+CD56-NKG2C+ T cells. There were seven HCMV-seropositive donors and one seronegative donor among the eight sequenced. Study conclusions and caveats: The CD3+CD56-NKG2C+ fraction of several donors was likewise dominated by these clonotypes.

5'RACE template switching with UMIs produced the TCR beta cDNA. TCRdb reprocessed the 5' RACE reads, keeping one entry per CDR3 protein, no DNA. The listing contains over 350,000 distinct CDR3 sequences. Concerning this clonotype: Its cognate antigen is unknown.

The CDR3 runs to 14 residues. Germline CDR1 reads SNHLY; CDR2 reads FYNNEI. Sequenced input: blood T cells: a sorted CD56 or NKG2C T cell subset, CD4+ or CD8+ T cells, or bulk PBMC T cells (not recorded which). The chain recombines TRBV2 with TRBJ2-3; TCRdb calls TRBD1, which cannot be checked without DNA. This TCR came from a woman aged 50 to 60 in good health. The CDR3 sequence: CATPDPIAGDTQYF.